The 8 T cell receptor beta chains below were found in one sample sequenced in a study of radiotherapy plus CTLA-4 blockade in lung cancer. Produced via immunoSEQ multiplex PCR; TCRdb's table is partial and in-frame only. The sample lists over 60,000 clones, more than 75% occurring once. This specimen was peripheral blood, taken from a patient treated with radiotherapy plus ipilimumab. These receptors were taken from a human donor with non-small cell lung cancer who had stable disease on radiotherapy plus ipilimumab.

V is TRBV2 and J is TRBJ1-4, with a weak D call TRBD1 (5 bases). The CDR3 runs to 12 residues. The V gene's germline CDR1 is SNHLY and CDR2 FYNNEI. Trimming cost V 1 base and J 10 bases, with 7 bases left between them. CDR3 loop: CASSEGDAKLFF. The DNA for the CDR3 is TGTGCCAGCAGTGAAGGGGACGCAAAACTGTTTTTT.

This clone was seen a single time. This chain links TRBV7-9 with TRBJ2-1; D unclear. In germline, CDR1 is SEHNR, CDR2 FQNEAQ (reference sequence). V was clipped by 5 bases and J by 9 bases, with 11 bases between them. This CDR3 has 12 amino acids. CDR3: CASSIDRVEQFF. CDR3 DNA: TGTGCCAGCAGCATAGACCGCGTTGAGCAGTTCTTC.

V gene TRBV25-1 combines with J gene TRBJ2-7; 10 bases map to TRBD1. The length of the CDR3 is 15 residues. Unmatched junction bases numbered 10, after V lost 8 bases and J lost 3 bases. CDR1 and CDR2 from the germline V gene are MGHDK and SYGVNS. The DNA of the CDR3 is TGTGCCAGCGAAAAAATGGGACAGGGGTACTACGAGCAGTACTTC. Amino acid sequence: CASEKMGQGYYEQYF.

The chain combines TRBV6-1 with TRBJ2-1; TRBD2 matches 14 bases. The CDR3 runs to 18 residues. Looked up from germline, CDR1 is MNHNS and CDR2 is SASEGT. With 4 bases clipped from V and 4 bases from J, the junction kept 9 bases outside the gene matches. Here the CDR3 reads CASSARGLAGGLYNEQFF. Written as DNA, the CDR3 is TGTGCCAGCAGTGCCCGAGGACTAGCGGGAGGATTATACAATGAGCAGTTCTTC.

This clone has a single count. This sequence joins TRBV19 and TRBJ2-1; no firm D call. Trimming pared 1 base from V and 1 base from J, leaving 17 bases between. The CDR3 totals 18 residues. Germline CDR1 LNHDA, CDR2 SQIVND (reference sequence). The DNA of the CDR3 is TGTGCCAGTAGTATAGGGAGTAACTGGGCCATATCCTACAATGAGCAGTTCTTC. Protein sequence: CASSIGSNWAISYNEQFF.

This clone was counted between two and nine times. The chain uses TRBV9 and TRBJ2-3; 13 positions match TRBD2. J was trimmed by 0 bases and V by 3 bases; bases with no gene match: 7. CDR3 length equals 18 residues. Germline assignment: CDR1 SGDLS and CDR2 YYNGEE. Here the CDR3 DNA reads TGTGCCAGCAGCGCCGGGACTAGCGGGACTACTAGCACAGATACGCAGTATTTT. Protein product: CASSAGTSGTTSTDTQYF.

This chain connects TRBV27 to TRBJ2-2, with D maybe TRBD1 (5 bases). With 2 bases removed from V and 2 bases from J, the gap between germline ends came to 12 bases. Germline-derived CDR1 and CDR2 are MNHEY and SMNVEV (reference sequence). This CDR3 spans 16 amino acids. As DNA, the CDR3 is TGTGCCAGCAGTTTACAGGGTAGGGCAAACACCGGGGAGCTGTTTTTT. This encodes CASSLQGRANTGELFF.

This chain connects TRBV27 to TRBJ1-5, with D unresolved. The CDR3 runs to 14 residues. Trimming removed 6 bases from V and 3 bases from J, with 12 bases in between. The germline V gene has CDR1 MNHEY and CDR2 SMNVEV (reference sequence). In DNA form, the CDR3 reads TGTGCCAGCAGCGAAGGTCAGATCAATCAGCCCCAGCATTTT. Translating gives CASSEGQINQPQHF.